This paragraph reports one T cell receptor (beta chain). This sample was taken from a study of cytomegalovirus exposure and HLA in healthy donors. V lost 4 bases and J 0 bases, leaving 12 bases between the germline ends. The germline CDR1 and CDR2 sequences are SGHAT and FQNNGV. CDR3 length: 15 amino acids. PCR employed 60 Vbeta and 13 Jbeta primers. Profiling relied on immunoSEQ multiplex PCR, and the TCRdb table lists in-frame clones only, not all of them. Among approximately 100,000 clones listed, roughly 76% were seen once. This clonotype was obtained from a human donor in good health. The sample was PBMCs. The chain joins TRBV11-2 to TRBJ1-1; D not certain. CDR3 sequence reads: CASSSPRQLNTEAFF. The CDR3 region has the DNA TGTGCCAGCAGCTCCCCCAGACAACTGAACACTGAAGCTTTCTTT. Full variable domain (outside the CDR3, taken from reference TRBV11-2 and TRBJ1-1): EAGVAQSPRYKIIEKRQSVAFWCNPISGHATLYWYQQILGQGPKLLIQFQNNGVVDDSQLPKDRFSAERLKGVDSTLKIQPAKLEDSAVYLCASSSPRQLNTEAFFGQGTRLTVV.